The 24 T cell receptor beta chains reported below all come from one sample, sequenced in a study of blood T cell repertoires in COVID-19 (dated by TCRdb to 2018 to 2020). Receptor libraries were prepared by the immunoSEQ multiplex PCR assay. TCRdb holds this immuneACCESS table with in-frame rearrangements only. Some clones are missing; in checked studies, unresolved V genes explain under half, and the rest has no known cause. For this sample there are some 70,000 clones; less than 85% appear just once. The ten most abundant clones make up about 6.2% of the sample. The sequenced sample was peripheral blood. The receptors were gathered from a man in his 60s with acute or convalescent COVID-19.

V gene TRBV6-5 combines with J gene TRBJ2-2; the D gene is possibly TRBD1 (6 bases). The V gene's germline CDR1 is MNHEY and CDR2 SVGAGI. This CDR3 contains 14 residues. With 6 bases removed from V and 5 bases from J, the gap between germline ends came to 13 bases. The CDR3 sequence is CASSSGTPTGELFF. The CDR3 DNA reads TGTGCCAGCAGCTCCGGGACACCTACCGGGGAGCTGTTTTTT.

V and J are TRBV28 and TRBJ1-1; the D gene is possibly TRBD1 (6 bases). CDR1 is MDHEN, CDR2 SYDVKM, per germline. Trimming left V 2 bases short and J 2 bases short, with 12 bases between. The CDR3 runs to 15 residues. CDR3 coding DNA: TGTGCCAGCAGTTTAGCGAAACAGGGAAACACTGAAGCTTTCTTT. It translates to CASSLAKQGNTEAFF.

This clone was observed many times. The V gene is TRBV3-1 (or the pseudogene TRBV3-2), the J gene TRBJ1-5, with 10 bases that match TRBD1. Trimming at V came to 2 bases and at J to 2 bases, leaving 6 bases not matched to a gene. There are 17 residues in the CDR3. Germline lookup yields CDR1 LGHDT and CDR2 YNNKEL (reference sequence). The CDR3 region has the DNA TGTGCCAGCAGCCAACGGACAGGGGGTTATCGCAATCAGCCCCAGCATTTT. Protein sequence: CASSQRTGGYRNQPQHF.

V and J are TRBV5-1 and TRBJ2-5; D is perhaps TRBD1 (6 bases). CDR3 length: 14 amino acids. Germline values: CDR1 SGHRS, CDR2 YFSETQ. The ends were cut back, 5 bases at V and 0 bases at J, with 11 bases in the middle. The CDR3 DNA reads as TGCGCCAGCAGTCAGGGGATGGACCAAGAGACCCAGTACTTC. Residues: CASSQGMDQETQYF.

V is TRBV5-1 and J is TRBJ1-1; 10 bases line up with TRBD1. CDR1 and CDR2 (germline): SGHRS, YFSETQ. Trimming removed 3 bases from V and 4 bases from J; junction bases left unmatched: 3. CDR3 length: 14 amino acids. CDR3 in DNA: TGCGCCAGCAGCTCGACAGGGGGCGTCACTGAAGCTTTCTTT. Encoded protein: CASSSTGGVTEAFF.

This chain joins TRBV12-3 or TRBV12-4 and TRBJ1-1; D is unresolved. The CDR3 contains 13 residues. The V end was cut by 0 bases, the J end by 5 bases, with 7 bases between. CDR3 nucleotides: TGTGCCAGCAGTTTAGCGTCGGGGACTGAAGCTTTCTTT. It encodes CASSLASGTEAFF.

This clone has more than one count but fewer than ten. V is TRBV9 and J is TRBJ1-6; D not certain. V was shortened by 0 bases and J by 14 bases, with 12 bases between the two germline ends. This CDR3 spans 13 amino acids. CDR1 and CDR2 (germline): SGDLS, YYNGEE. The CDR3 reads CASSVEEGKALHF. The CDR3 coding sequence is TGTGCCAGCAGCGTAGAGGAGGGTAAGGCCCTCCACTTT.

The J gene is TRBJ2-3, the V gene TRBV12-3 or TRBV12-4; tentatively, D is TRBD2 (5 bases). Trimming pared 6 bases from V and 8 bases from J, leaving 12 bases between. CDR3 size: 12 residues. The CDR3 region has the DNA TGTGCCAGCAGCCCACGCGAGGGTACGCAGTATTTT. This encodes CASSPREGTQYF.

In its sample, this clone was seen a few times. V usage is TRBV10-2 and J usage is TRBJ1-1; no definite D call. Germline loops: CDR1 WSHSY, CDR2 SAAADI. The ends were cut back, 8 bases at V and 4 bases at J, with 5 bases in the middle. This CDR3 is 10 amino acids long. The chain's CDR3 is CASGSTEAFF. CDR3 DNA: TGCGCCAGCGGGAGCACTGAAGCTTTCTTT.

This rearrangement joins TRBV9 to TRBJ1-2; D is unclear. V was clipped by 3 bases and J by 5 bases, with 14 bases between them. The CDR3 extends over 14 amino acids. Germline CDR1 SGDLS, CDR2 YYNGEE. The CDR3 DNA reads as TGTGCCAGCAGCGGGAATTCGGGATTTTATGGCTACACCTTC. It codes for CASSGNSGFYGYTF.

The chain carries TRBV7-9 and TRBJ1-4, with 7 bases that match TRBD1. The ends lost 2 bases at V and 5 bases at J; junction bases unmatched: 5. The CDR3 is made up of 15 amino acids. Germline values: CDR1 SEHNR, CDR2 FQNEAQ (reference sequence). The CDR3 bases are TGTGCCAGCAGCTTAACCGGGACAGTGAATGAAAAACTGTTTTTT. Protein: CASSLTGTVNEKLFF.

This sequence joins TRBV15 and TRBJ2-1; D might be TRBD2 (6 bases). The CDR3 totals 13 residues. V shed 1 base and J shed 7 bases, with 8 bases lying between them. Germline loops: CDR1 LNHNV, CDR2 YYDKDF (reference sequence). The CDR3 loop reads CATSRAGVNEQFF. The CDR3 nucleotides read TGTGCCACCAGCAGAGCGGGGGTGAATGAGCAGTTCTTC.

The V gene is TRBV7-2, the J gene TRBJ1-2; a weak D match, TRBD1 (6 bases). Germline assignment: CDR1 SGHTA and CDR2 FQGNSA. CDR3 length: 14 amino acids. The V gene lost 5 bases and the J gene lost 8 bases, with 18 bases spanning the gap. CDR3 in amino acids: CASSPGSGGSGYTF. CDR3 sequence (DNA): TGTGCCAGCAGCCCCGGGTCGGGGGGCTCGGGCTACACCTTC.

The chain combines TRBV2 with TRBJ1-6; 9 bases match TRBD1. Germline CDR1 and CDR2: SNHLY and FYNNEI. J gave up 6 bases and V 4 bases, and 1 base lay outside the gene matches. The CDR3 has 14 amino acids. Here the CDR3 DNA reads TGTGCCAGCAGTGTGGGACAGGGTAATTCACCCCTCCACTTT. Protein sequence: CASSVGQGNSPLHF. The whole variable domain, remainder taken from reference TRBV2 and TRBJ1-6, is EPEVTQTPSHQVTQMGQEVILRCVPISNHLYFYWYRQILGQKVEFLVSFYNNEISEKSEIFDDQFSVERPDGSNFTLKIRSTKLEDSAMYFCASSVGQGNSPLHFGNGTRLTVT.

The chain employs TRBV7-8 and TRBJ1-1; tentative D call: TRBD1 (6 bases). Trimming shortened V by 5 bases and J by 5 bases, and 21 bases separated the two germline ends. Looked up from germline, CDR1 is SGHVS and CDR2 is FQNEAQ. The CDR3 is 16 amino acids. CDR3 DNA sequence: TGTGCCAGCAGCCCCGTGGGGGTCAGGGGTGTGACTGAAGCTTTCTTT. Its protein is CASSPVGVRGVTEAFF.

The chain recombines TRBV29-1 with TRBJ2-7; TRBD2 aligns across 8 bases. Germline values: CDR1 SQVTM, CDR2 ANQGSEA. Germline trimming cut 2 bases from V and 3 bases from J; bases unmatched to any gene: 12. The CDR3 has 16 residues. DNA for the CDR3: TGCAGCGTTGAACCCCACGGGAGGGGGACCAACTACGAGCAGTACGTC. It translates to CSVEPHGRGTNYEQYV.

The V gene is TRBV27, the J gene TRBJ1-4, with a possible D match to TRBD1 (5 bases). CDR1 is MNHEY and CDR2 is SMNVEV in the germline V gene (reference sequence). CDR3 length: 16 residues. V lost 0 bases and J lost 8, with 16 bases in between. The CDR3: CASSLSRRGQGEKLFF. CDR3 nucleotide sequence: TGTGCCAGCAGTTTATCGAGGAGGGGTCAGGGAGAAAAACTGTTTTTT.

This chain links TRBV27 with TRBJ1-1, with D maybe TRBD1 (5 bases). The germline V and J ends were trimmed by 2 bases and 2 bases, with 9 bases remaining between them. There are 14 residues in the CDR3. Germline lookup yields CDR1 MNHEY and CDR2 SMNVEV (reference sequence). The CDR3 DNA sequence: TGTGCCAGCAGTTTAAGGGGCCCAAACACTGAAGCTTTCTTT. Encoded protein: CASSLRGPNTEAFF.

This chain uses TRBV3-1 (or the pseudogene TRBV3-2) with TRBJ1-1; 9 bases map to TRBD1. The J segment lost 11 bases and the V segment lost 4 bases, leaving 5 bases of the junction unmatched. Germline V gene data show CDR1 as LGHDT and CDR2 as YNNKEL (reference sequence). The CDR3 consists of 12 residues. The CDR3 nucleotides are TGTGCCAGCAGCCGGACAGGGGAGGGTGCTTTCTTT. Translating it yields CASSRTGEGAFF.

The CDR3 DNA is TGTGCCAGCAGCCAAGATCTAGCGGGACGAGAGACCCAGTACTTC. Its protein product is CASSQDLAGRETQYF. The chain carries TRBV3-1 (or the pseudogene TRBV3-2) and TRBJ2-5; 9 bases are a match to TRBD2. Germline V lookup: CDR1 LGHDT, CDR2 YNNKEL (reference sequence). The V and J ends lost 0 bases and 4 bases, in that order; junction bases with no gene match: 3. The CDR3 totals 15 residues.

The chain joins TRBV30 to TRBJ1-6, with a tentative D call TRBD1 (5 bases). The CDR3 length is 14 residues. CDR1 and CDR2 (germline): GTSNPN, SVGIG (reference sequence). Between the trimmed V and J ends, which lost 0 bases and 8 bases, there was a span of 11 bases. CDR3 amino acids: CAWSVLQGYSPLHF. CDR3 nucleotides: TGTGCCTGGAGTGTACTGCAGGGCTATTCACCCCTCCACTTT.

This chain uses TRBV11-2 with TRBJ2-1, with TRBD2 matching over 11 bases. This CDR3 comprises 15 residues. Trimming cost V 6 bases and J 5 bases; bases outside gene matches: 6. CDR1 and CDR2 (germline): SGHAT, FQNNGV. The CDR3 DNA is TGTGCCAGCAGTCTCCGACTAGCGGGGAACAATGAGCAGTTCTTC. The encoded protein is CASSLRLAGNNEQFF.

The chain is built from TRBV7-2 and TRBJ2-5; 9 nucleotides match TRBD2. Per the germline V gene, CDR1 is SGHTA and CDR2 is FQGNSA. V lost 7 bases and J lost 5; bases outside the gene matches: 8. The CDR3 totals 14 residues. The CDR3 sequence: CASTLSGGWETQYF. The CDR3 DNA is TGTGCCAGCACCCTTAGCGGGGGTTGGGAGACCCAGTACTTC.

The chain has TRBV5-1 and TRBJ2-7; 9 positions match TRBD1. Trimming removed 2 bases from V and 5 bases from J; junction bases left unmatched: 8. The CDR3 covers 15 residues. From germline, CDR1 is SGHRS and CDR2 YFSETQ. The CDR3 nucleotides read TGCGCCAGCAGCTTAATCGGGACAGGGAGGGACGAGCAGTACTTC. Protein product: CASSLIGTGRDEQYF.